The rows below give T cell receptor beta chains drawn from one sample of a study of blood T cell repertoires in COVID-19. TCRdb keeps only in-frame clones here, not all; method: immunoSEQ multiplex PCR. The table has 200,000 to 250,000 clones, 85% seen once. The sample consisted of PBMCs or T cells enriched from blood (not recorded which). Every receptor here comes from a man aged 40-49 years who had recovered from COVID-19. Each CDR3 is given with its conserved first and last residue. A D gene is named only where the DNA matches it firmly. The size field is filled for only some rows; it gives once, few, many or a size class.

CDR3 length	V gene	J gene	clone size	D gene	CDR3 DNA	CDR3 protein
15	TRBV19	TRBJ2-2	-	-	TGTGCCAGTAGTATCTTGGCAGGATACACCGGGGAGCTGTTTTTT	CASSILAGYTGELFF
15	TRBV2	TRBJ1-1	-	-	TGTGCCAGCAGGACGATAGGGCAGGGTGGCACTGAAGCTTTCTTT	CASRTIGQGGTEAFF
13	TRBV5-4	TRBJ1-2	-	-	TGTGCCAGCAGCCGAGGGAGTATGGATGGCTACACCTTC	CASSRGSMDGYTF
11	TRBV9	TRBJ2-7	-	-	TGTGCCAGCAGCCCACCGGACTTGGAGTACTTC	CASSPPDLEYF
14	TRBV5-4	TRBJ2-7	-	TRBD2	TGTGCCAGCAGCACCGGACTAGCGGACTACGAGCAGTACTTC	CASSTGLADYEQYF
17	TRBV5-1	TRBJ2-1	few	TRBD2	TGCGCCAGCAGCTTGGATCTAGCGGGGCCCCCTAACAATGAGCAGTTCTTC	CASSLDLAGPPNNEQFF
13	TRBV27	TRBJ1-4	-	-	TGTGCCAGCAGTACCTCATCGGGGGAAAAACTGTTTTTT	CASSTSSGEKLFF
14	TRBV19	TRBJ1-4	once	TRBD1	TGTGCCAGTAGTACCGGACAGGTTAATGAAAAACTGTTTTTT	CASSTGQVNEKLFF
13	TRBV9	TRBJ2-2	-	-	TGTGCCAGCAGCCGAGAAAACACCGGGGAGCTGTTTTTT	CASSRENTGELFF
18	TRBV2	TRBJ2-1	few	TRBD2	TGTGCCAGCAGCGCTACTAGCGGGAGGGCCGCAACCTACAATGAGCAGTTCTTC	CASSATSGRAATYNEQFF
14	TRBV11-3	TRBJ2-7	-	TRBD1	TGTGCCAGCAGCTTTGGACAGGGGGGATACGAGCAGTACTTC	CASSFGQGGYEQYF
14	TRBV6-5	TRBJ2-1	-	-	TGTGCCAGTCGGACATTTAGCGGAGCCGGAGAGCAGTTCTTC	CASRTFSGAGEQFF
17	TRBV5-1	TRBJ2-2	-	TRBD2	TGCGCCAGCAGCTTGCAACTAGCGGGAGGCTTCACCGGGGAGCTGTTTTTT	CASSLQLAGGFTGELFF
14	TRBV5-1	TRBJ2-1	-	-	TGCGCCAGCAGCCTGGAGGGAGGAAGGTTTGAGCAGTTCTTC	CASSLEGGRFEQFF
17	TRBV19	TRBJ1-4	-	TRBD1	TGTGCCAGTAGTAAAACCCCTTCCCAGGGGGCTTATGAAAAACTGTTTTTT	CASSKTPSQGAYEKLFF
14	TRBV5-1	TRBJ1-1	once	-	TGCGCCAGCAGCTTGGATCAGGGTTTGACTGAAGCTTTCTTT	CASSLDQGLTEAFF
16	TRBV27	TRBJ2-2	-	TRBD1	TGTGCCAGCCGTCCTGAAGGGGGCGCCCTGAGCGGGGAGCTGTTTTTT	CASRPEGGALSGELFF
13	TRBV27	TRBJ2-3	-	-	TGTGCCAGCGGGGACTTCCACACAGATACGCAGTATTTT	CASGDFHTDTQYF
17	TRBV7-9	TRBJ2-7	-	TRBD2	TGTGCCAGCAGCCCGAGGATTTATAGCGGGGACTCCTACGAGCAGTACTTC	CASSPRIYSGDSYEQYF
17	TRBV13	TRBJ1-2	-	TRBD1	TGTGCCAGCAGCTTAGGGGACAGGGTAATAGGGTCCTATGGCTACACCTTC	CASSLGDRVIGSYGYTF
17	TRBV30	TRBJ2-1	-	TRBD2	TGTGCCTGGAGTCCCGTTAGGACTAGCGGGAGATTAGTTGAGCAGTTCTTC	CAWSPVRTSGRLVEQFF
13	TRBV2	TRBJ2-2	-	-	TGTGCCAGCAGTGTTGGCCACACCGGGGAGCTGTTTTTT	CASSVGHTGELFF
15	TRBV29-1	TRBJ2-7	-	-	TGCAGCGTTGAAGATCGGGGTAGTAGCTCCTACGAGCAGTACTTC	CSVEDRGSSSYEQYF
14	TRBV6-5	TRBJ2-7	-	TRBD1	TGTGCCAGCAGTTACCGGGACAGACCCTACGAGCAGTACTTC	CASSYRDRPYEQYF
19	TRBV4-1	TRBJ2-4	-	-	TGCGCCAGCAGCCCCTACGGTACGCCTATGGTGGTTGCCAAAAACATTCAGTACTTC	CASSPYGTPMVVAKNIQYF
15	TRBV7-2	TRBJ2-1	once	-	TGTGCCAGCGCCACCGGGACAACCTCCTACAATGAGCAGTTCTTC	CASATGTTSYNEQFF
15	TRBV7-6	TRBJ2-3	-	-	TGTGCCAGCAGCTTAGTACCCAGTATCGCAGATACGCAGTATTTT	CASSLVPSIADTQYF
14	TRBV9	TRBJ2-1	-	TRBD2	TGTGCCAGCAGCGTAGGACTAGCTTCGAATGAGCAGTTCTTC	CASSVGLASNEQFF
14	TRBV5-1	TRBJ2-2	-	-	TGCGCCAGCAGCGGGGACACCTACACCGGGGAGCTGTTTTTT	CASSGDTYTGELFF
15	TRBV27	TRBJ2-7	once	-	TGTGCCAGCAGTTTAGGTCGGGGTATGTCTAACGAGCAGTACTTC	CASSLGRGMSNEQYF
22	TRBV23-1	TRBJ1-1	-	-	TGCGCCAGCAGTCAAATCGGAAGGCGACGGGGTTCGGGTTTGGACGTGAACACTGAAGCTTTCTTT	CASSQIGRRRGSGLDVNTEAFF
11	TRBV6-5	TRBJ1-1	-	-	TGTGCCAGCATTACAGGCACTGAAGCTTTCTTT	CASITGTEAFF
15	TRBV5-4	TRBJ1-2	-	TRBD1	TGTGCCAGCAGCTCACTCTCAGGGGGCCTCTATGGCTACACCTTC	CASSSLSGGLYGYTF
15	TRBV7-4	TRBJ2-1	once	TRBD1	TGTGCATGCCCCCCCGGTGCGACAGGGGGCAATGAGCAGTTCTTC	CACPPGATGGNEQFF
17	TRBV5-1	TRBJ2-2	-	TRBD2	TGCGCCAGCAGCTTAACTGGACTAGCGGGTAACACCGGGGAGCTGTTTTTT	CASSLTGLAGNTGELFF
13	TRBV19	TRBJ1-2	-	TRBD1	TGTGCCAGTAGTGTACAGGGGATCGGTGGCTACACCTTC	CASSVQGIGGYTF
14	TRBV11-3	TRBJ2-1	-	-	TGTGCCAGCAGCTTATCTCTAGCGACGAATGAGCAGTTCTTC	CASSLSLATNEQFF